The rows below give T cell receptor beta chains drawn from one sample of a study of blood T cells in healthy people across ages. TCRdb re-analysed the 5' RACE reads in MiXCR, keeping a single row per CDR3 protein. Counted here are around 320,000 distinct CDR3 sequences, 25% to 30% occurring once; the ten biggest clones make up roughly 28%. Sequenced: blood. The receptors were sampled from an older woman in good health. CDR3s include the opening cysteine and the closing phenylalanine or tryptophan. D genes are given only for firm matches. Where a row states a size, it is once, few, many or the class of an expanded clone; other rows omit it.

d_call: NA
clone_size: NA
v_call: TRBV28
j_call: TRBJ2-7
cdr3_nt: TGTGCCAGCAGTTCACCACCCGACCGACAGACCTACGAGCAGTACTTC
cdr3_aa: CASSSPPDRQTYEQYF

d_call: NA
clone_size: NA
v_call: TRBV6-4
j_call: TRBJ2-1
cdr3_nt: TGTGCCAGCAGTCCAAGGGGGGGGGCATTTAGGAATGAGCAGTTCTTC
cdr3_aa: CASSPRGGAFRNEQFF

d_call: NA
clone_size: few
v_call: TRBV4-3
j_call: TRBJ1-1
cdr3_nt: TGCGCCAGCAGCCAGGGCCGCACTGAAGCTTTCTTT
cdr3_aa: CASSQGRTEAFF

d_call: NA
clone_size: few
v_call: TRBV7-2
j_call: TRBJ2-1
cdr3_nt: TGTGCCAGCAGCTTCTCCCGCAATGAGCAGTTCTTC
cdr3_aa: CASSFSRNEQFF

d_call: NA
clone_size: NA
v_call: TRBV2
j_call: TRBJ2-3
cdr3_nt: TGTGCCAGCGTAGGAGGGGGCCCAAGCACAGATACGCAGTATTTT
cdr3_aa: CASVGGGPSTDTQYF

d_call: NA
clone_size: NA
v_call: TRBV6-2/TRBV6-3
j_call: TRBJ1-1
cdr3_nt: TGTGCCAGCAGTTACACCGCCGGGGGGAATGAAGCTTTCTTT
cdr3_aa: CASSYTAGGNEAFF

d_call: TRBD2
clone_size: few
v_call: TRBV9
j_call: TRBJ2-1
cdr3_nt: TGTGCCAGCAGCGTAGTTGTTAGCGGGACTGAGCAGTTCTTC
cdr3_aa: CASSVVVSGTEQFF

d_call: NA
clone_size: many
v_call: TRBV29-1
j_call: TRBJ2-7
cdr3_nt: TGCAGCGTTAGCGTACAAGGTGACGAGCAGTACTTC
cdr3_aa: CSVSVQGDEQYF

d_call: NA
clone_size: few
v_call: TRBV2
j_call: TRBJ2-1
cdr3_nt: TGTGCCAGCATTGGGAGCTACAATGAGCAGTTCTTC
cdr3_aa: CASIGSYNEQFF

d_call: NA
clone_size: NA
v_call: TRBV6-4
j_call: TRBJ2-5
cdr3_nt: TGTGCCAGCAGCCGGACAGAAAAAGAGACCCAGTACTTC
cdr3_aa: CASSRTEKETQYF

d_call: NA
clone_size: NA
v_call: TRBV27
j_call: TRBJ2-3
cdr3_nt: TGTGCCAGCAGTCCCAGGGTGGGCGATACGCAGTATTTT
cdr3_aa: CASSPRVGDTQYF

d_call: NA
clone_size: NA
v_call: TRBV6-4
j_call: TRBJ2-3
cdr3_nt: TGTGCCAGCAATTTCTACACAGATACGCAGTATTTT
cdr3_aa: CASNFYTDTQYF

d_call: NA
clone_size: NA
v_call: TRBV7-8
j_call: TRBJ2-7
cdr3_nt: TGTGCCAGCAGCTTGAACTCAAACGAGCAGTACTTC
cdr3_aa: CASSLNSNEQYF

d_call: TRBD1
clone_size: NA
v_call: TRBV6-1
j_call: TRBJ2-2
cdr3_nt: TGTGCCAGCAGGGACACTCGACAGGGGAACACCGGGGAGCTGTTTTTT
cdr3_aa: CASRDTRQGNTGELFF

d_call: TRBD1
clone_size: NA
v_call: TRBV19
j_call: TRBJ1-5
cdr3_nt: TGTGCCAGTAGTAAAACCGACAGGGATCTCAATCAGCCCCAGCATTTT
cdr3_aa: CASSKTDRDLNQPQHF

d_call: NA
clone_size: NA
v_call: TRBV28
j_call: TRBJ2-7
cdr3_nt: TGTGCCAGCAGCCCCCTGTCCGGGGGGCCCTTGGAGCAGTACTTC
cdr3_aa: CASSPLSGGPLEQYF

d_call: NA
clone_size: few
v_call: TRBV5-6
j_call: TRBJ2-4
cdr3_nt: TGTGCCAGCAGCTTGCCGGGTGCCAAAAACATTCAGTACTTC
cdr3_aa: CASSLPGAKNIQYF

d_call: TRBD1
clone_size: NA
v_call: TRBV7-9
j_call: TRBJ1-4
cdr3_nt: TGTGCCAGCAGCTCCCCACAGGGGGCGCGAGAAAAACTGTTTTTT
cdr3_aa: CASSSPQGAREKLFF

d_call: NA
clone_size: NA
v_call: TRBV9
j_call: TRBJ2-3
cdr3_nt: TGTGCCAGCAGCGCCCTGGGGGCAGATACGCAGTATTTT
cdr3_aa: CASSALGADTQYF

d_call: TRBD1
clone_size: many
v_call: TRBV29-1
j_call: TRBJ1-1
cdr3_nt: TGCAGCGCCTCCGGACAGGCGAACACTGAAGCTTTCTTT
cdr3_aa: CSASGQANTEAFF

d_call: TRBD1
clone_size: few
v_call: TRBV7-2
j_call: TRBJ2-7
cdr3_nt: TGTGCCAGCAGCTCCGGGACAGGGTCCTACGAGCAGTACTTC
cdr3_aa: CASSSGTGSYEQYF

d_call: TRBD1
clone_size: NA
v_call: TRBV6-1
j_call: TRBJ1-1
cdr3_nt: TGTGCCAGCAGTCCGGGGCAGGACAGGGGACGGAACACTGAAGCTTTCTTT
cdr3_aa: CASSPGQDRGRNTEAFF

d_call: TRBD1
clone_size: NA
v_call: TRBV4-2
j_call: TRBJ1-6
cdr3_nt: TGTGCCAGCAGCCAGACAGGGGATAATTCACCCCTCCACTTT
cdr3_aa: CASSQTGDNSPLHF

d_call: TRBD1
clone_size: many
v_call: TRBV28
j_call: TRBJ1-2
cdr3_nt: TGTGCCAGCAGTGGGGGACAGCACTATGGCTACACCTTC
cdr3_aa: CASSGGQHYGYTF

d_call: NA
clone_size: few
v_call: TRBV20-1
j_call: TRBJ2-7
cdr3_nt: TGCAGTGCTAGACGGGGGAACGAGCAGTACTTC
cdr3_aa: CSARRGNEQYF

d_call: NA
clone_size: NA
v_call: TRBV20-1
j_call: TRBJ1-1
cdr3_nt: TGCAGTGCTAGAGGTCAGTCGAACACTGAAGCTTTCTTT
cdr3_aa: CSARGQSNTEAFF

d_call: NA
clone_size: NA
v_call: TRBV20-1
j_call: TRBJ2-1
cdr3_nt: TGCAGTGCTAGAGCGGGCACCCACCAAAATGAGCAGTTCTTC
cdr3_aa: CSARAGTHQNEQFF

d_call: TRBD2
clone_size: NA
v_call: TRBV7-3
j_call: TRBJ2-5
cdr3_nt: TGTGCCAGCAGCCCTAGCGGTGTACAAGAGACCCAGTACTTC
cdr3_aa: CASSPSGVQETQYF

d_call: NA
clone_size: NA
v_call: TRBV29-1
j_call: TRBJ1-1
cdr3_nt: TGCAGCGTTTCCCGCCCAGACAGGTCGAACACTGAAGCTTTCTTT
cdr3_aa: CSVSRPDRSNTEAFF

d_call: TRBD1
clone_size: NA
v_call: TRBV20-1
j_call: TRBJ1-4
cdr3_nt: TGCAGTGCTAGATGGCAGGGGGGAGAAAAACTGTTTTTT
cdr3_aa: CSARWQGGEKLFF

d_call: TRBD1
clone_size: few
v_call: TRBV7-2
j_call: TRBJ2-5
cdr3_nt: TGTGCCAGCAGCCAGGACAGGCCAGAGACCCAGTACTTC
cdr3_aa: CASSQDRPETQYF